This T cell receptor beta chain originates from a study of metastatic and nonmetastatic thyroid tumors. In the authors' workflow: In papillary thyroid cancer, a distant-metastasis classifier was built using CDR3 differences across clinicopathological groups. With MiXCR, TCRdb called clones anew from the PCR reads. Here the V and J calls rest on TCRdb's processing, not on the authors' analysis. The profile shows 9,900 or so clones, around 30% of them singletons. Until they underwent thyroid surgery, no patient had received any treatment. CDR3 length: 15 residues. The V gene lost 8 bases and the J gene lost 2 bases, with 16 bases spanning the gap. Germline V gene lookup returns CDR1 MDHEN and CDR2 SYDVKM.

The chain couples TRBV28 to TRBJ1-5; possibly TRBD1 for D (6 bases). The receptor was derived from a female donor with papillary thyroid cancer or a benign thyroid nodule (not recorded which). Some clones in this sample may be carry-over from other donors' samples. Sequencing was done on a sample of tumor tissue. CDR3 DNA sequence: TGTGCCAGCTCGCTAGGGGGTTTTGGCAATCAGCCCCAGCATTTT. Its translation: CASSLGGFGNQPQHF.